The 8 T cell receptor beta chains reported below all come from one sample, sequenced in a study of control samples from healthy donors and cancer patients. Assay: immunoSEQ multiplex PCR; the TCRdb copy retains only in-frame clones and omits some. The sample records fewer than 200,000 clones, roughly 92% being singletons. The sample comprised blood. The receptors come from a man aged 30 to 39 in good health.

The V gene is TRBV18, the J gene TRBJ1-3; D call uncertain. CDR1 and CDR2 from the germline V gene are KGHSH and LQKENI. Trimming cost V 1 base and J 4 bases, with 11 bases left between them. This CDR3 comprises 15 residues. CDR3 amino acids: CASSPQGVGGNTIYF. CDR3 nucleotide sequence: TGTGCCAGCTCACCACAGGGAGTAGGCGGAAACACCATATATTTT. Filled out from reference TRBV18 and TRBJ1-3, the complete variable domain reads NAGVMQNPRHLVRRRGQEARLRCSPMKGHSHVYWYRQLPEEGLKFMVYLQKENIIDESGMPKERFSAEFPKEGPSILRIQQVVRGDSAAYFCASSPQGVGGNTIYFGEGSWLTVV.

V is TRBV10-2 and J is TRBJ1-2; TRBD1 agrees at 9 bases. There are 13 residues in the CDR3. V trimming: 5 bases; J trimming: 4 bases; junction bases outside the gene matches: 2. Germline V gene sequence: CDR1 WSHSY, CDR2 SAAADI. CDR3 DNA: TGCGCCAGCAGTCCGACAGGGGGCTATGGCTACACCTTC. Its translation is CASSPTGGYGYTF.

This rearrangement joins TRBV2 to TRBJ1-2; TRBD1 is a possible D gene (5 bases). Between the trimmed V and J ends, which lost 6 bases and 5 bases, there was a span of 22 bases. Germline CDR1 reads SNHLY; CDR2 reads FYNNEI. The length of the CDR3 is 16 residues. The CDR3 spells CASRAYRDPTRYGYTF. The CDR3 bases are TGTGCCAGCAGAGCCTACCGGGACCCAACTCGATATGGCTACACCTTC. Full variable domain (missing parts from reference TRBV2 and TRBJ1-2): EPEVTQTPSHQVTQMGQEVILRCVPISNHLYFYWYRQILGQKVEFLVSFYNNEISEKSEIFDDQFSVERPDGSNFTLKIRSTKLEDSAMYFCASRAYRDPTRYGYTFGSGTRLTVV.

This clone was seen a single time. V is TRBV5-4 and J is TRBJ2-7, with a weak D call TRBD1 (5 bases). V lost 0 bases and J 0 bases, leaving 10 bases between the germline ends. Germline CDR1 SGHNT, CDR2 YYREEE (reference sequence). This CDR3 is built from 15 residues. The CDR3 DNA reads TGTGCCAGCAGCTTGGATCCTACAGGCTCCTACGAGCAGTACTTC. Encoded protein: CASSLDPTGSYEQYF.

J is TRBJ2-7 and V is TRBV24-1; the match to TRBD1 covers 10 bases. The CDR3 covers 13 residues. Germline loops: CDR1 KGHDR, CDR2 SFDVKD. Trimming removed 9 bases from V and 5 bases from J; junction bases left unmatched: 6. The CDR3 here is CATGRTGGHEQYF. The CDR3 DNA reads as TGTGCCACCGGCCGGACAGGGGGACACGAGCAGTACTTC.

The CDR3 sequence: CASSPGTTYEQYF. The CDR3 bases are TGCGCCAGCAGCCCGGGGACAACCTACGAGCAGTACTTC. The chain uses TRBV5-1 and TRBJ2-7; possibly TRBD1 for D (6 bases). The germline gives CDR1 SGHRS, CDR2 YFSETQ. V gave up 4 bases and J gave up 2 bases, with 10 bases separating them. The CDR3 sequence is 13 residues long.

The chain couples TRBV28 to TRBJ1-6; 9 positions match TRBD1. CDR1 MDHEN and CDR2 SYDVKM come from the germline V gene. V lost 6 bases and J lost 7; bases outside the gene matches: 10. The CDR3 contains 16 residues. The CDR3 DNA reads TGTGCCAGCAGGACAGGGGGGAGGAAGGAGAATTCACCCCTCCACTTT. This codes for CASRTGGRKENSPLHF.

The chain couples TRBV6-1 to TRBJ1-4; the D gene is possibly TRBD1 (5 bases). Trimming removed 4 bases at V and 2 bases at J, with 26 bases between. Per germline, CDR1 MNHNS and CDR2 SASEGT. The CDR3 sequence is 20 residues long. CDR3 region: CASSVGGWPQSKETNEKLFF. In DNA form, the CDR3 reads TGTGCCAGCAGTGTCGGGGGGTGGCCCCAGTCCAAAGAGACTAATGAAAAACTGTTTTTT.